This is a list of T cell receptor beta chains from one sample in a study of T cell repertoires in cytomegalovirus infection. One entry per CDR3 protein, called by TCRdb with MiXCR from the reads. The sample yields about 740,000 distinct CDR3 sequences, roughly a third seen once. Specimen: PBMCs. All receptors derive from a human donor in good health (CMV status not recorded). Some clones in this sample may be carry-over from other donors' samples. CDR3s leave out the opening cysteine and the closing phenylalanine or tryptophan.

cdr3_aa: ASSRLSSYEQY; v_call: TRBV28; j_call: TRBJ2-7
cdr3_aa: ATIDSYNSNQPQH; v_call: TRBV15; j_call: TRBJ1-5
cdr3_aa: ASSLSQGGGQPQH; v_call: TRBV28; j_call: TRBJ1-5
cdr3_aa: ASSADRGSYNEQF; v_call: TRBV7-2; j_call: TRBJ2-1
cdr3_aa: ASSLAGKGETQY; v_call: TRBV27; j_call: TRBJ2-5
cdr3_aa: ASSTATGENEKLF; v_call: TRBV9; j_call: TRBJ1-4
cdr3_aa: ASLNIVKPYEQY; v_call: TRBV5-6; j_call: TRBJ2-7
cdr3_aa: ASSLRPRDTEAF; v_call: TRBV5-5; j_call: TRBJ1-1
cdr3_aa: ASRITGEAYEQY; v_call: TRBV7-2; j_call: TRBJ2-7
cdr3_aa: SALGQGWNTEAL; v_call: TRBV20-1; j_call: TRBJ1-1
cdr3_aa: ASTIRATSGTDTQY; v_call: TRBV27; j_call: TRBJ2-3
cdr3_aa: ASSLGTGTMLNNQPQH; v_call: TRBV7-8; j_call: TRBJ1-5
cdr3_aa: ASSPTGASYEQY; v_call: TRBV28; j_call: TRBJ2-7
cdr3_aa: ASSERASRSGTGELF; v_call: TRBV2; j_call: TRBJ2-2
cdr3_aa: ASSLLPPGRELF; v_call: TRBV28; j_call: TRBJ1-4
cdr3_aa: ASSLRLAGKGNEQF; v_call: TRBV27; j_call: TRBJ2-1
cdr3_aa: ASSLHIAGEGETQY; v_call: TRBV7-6; j_call: TRBJ2-5
cdr3_aa: AIVTGELF; v_call: TRBV7-2; j_call: TRBJ2-2
cdr3_aa: ASTSQGPGTEAF; v_call: TRBV19; j_call: TRBJ1-1
cdr3_aa: ASSFARGLYNSPLH; v_call: TRBV28; j_call: TRBJ1-6
cdr3_aa: ASSLGRAIDYEQY; v_call: TRBV7-8; j_call: TRBJ2-7
cdr3_aa: ATSGTGGEQY; v_call: TRBV24-1; j_call: TRBJ2-7